Listed below are T cell receptor beta chains from one sample, sequenced in a study of T-cell reconstitution after alpha-beta-depleted transplantation in children. TCRdb re-analysed the PCR reads in MiXCR, keeping a single row per CDR3 protein. The sample shows under 450,000 distinct CDR3 sequences, roughly 13% of them seen only once. The sample here was PBMCs, taken from the stem cell graft. All receptors come from a human donor who donated a stem cell graft to a child with Fanconi anemia. The CDR3 runs from the conserved cysteine through the conserved F or W. D genes are given only for firm matches. Clone size is shown for a subset of rows, as once, few, many or a class of expanded clone.

clone_size: -
v_call: TRBV10-3
j_call: TRBJ2-2
d_call: -
cdr3_nt: TGTGCCATCAGTGAGACGGATACCGTCACCGGGGAGCTGTTTTTT
cdr3_aa: CAISETDTVTGELFF

clone_size: -
v_call: TRBV2
j_call: TRBJ1-2
d_call: -
cdr3_nt: TGTGCCAGCAGTCCTGAGGGGAATTTCTCTGGCTACACCTTC
cdr3_aa: CASSPEGNFSGYTF

clone_size: few
v_call: TRBV7-8
j_call: TRBJ2-3
d_call: TRBD2
cdr3_nt: TGTGCCAGCAGCTGGTTGACTAGCGGGGGGGATACGCAGTATTTT
cdr3_aa: CASSWLTSGGDTQYF

clone_size: -
v_call: TRBV18
j_call: TRBJ1-2
d_call: -
cdr3_nt: TGTGCCAGCTCACCAATGTCCGTAACGGGTGGCTACACCTTC
cdr3_aa: CASSPMSVTGGYTF

clone_size: -
v_call: TRBV28
j_call: TRBJ1-5
d_call: TRBD1
cdr3_nt: TGTGCCAGCAGTTCATGGACAGGGGGCAATCAGCCCCAGCATTTT
cdr3_aa: CASSSWTGGNQPQHF

clone_size: few
v_call: TRBV3-1
j_call: TRBJ2-2
d_call: -
cdr3_nt: TGTGCCAGCAGCGATTCAGGGTTAGCCGGGGAGCTGTTTTTT
cdr3_aa: CASSDSGLAGELFF

clone_size: few
v_call: TRBV5-1
j_call: TRBJ1-6
d_call: -
cdr3_nt: TGCGCCAGCAGCTTGCCAGGGGAATATAATTCACCCCTCCACTTT
cdr3_aa: CASSLPGEYNSPLHF

clone_size: many
v_call: TRBV4-2
j_call: TRBJ1-1
d_call: -
cdr3_nt: TGTGCCAGCAGCCAAGATCGTGGGGGGGCTTTCTTT
cdr3_aa: CASSQDRGGAFF

clone_size: many
v_call: TRBV27
j_call: TRBJ1-1
d_call: -
cdr3_nt: TGTGCCAGCAGTTTATTAGGGGGGCCGGGCACTGAAGCTTTCTTT
cdr3_aa: CASSLLGGPGTEAFF

clone_size: -
v_call: TRBV6-1
j_call: TRBJ2-7
d_call: -
cdr3_nt: TGTGCCAGCAGTGAAGCTTACGAGCAGTACTTC
cdr3_aa: CASSEAYEQYF

clone_size: few
v_call: TRBV2
j_call: TRBJ1-2
d_call: -
cdr3_nt: TGTGCCAGCAGTGAAGACAGGAATCCTGGCTACACCTTC
cdr3_aa: CASSEDRNPGYTF

clone_size: many
v_call: TRBV12-3/TRBV12-4
j_call: TRBJ2-1
d_call: -
cdr3_nt: TGTGCCAGCACCTTGGGGGATGAGCAGTTCTTC
cdr3_aa: CASTLGDEQFF

clone_size: -
v_call: TRBV4-2
j_call: TRBJ2-2
d_call: TRBD2
cdr3_nt: TGTGCCAGCAGCCCGGGACTAGCGGGGGGGGCCGGGGAGCTGTTTTTT
cdr3_aa: CASSPGLAGGAGELFF

clone_size: -
v_call: TRBV6-2/TRBV6-3
j_call: TRBJ1-1
d_call: -
cdr3_nt: TGTGCCAGCAGTTACGGGGGCGCAGGGAACACTGAAGCTTTCTTT
cdr3_aa: CASSYGGAGNTEAFF

clone_size: -
v_call: TRBV6-1
j_call: TRBJ1-5
d_call: TRBD1
cdr3_nt: TGTGCCAGCAGTCGTTACAGGGGCCTCAATCAGCCCCAGCATTTT
cdr3_aa: CASSRYRGLNQPQHF

clone_size: few
v_call: TRBV7-2
j_call: TRBJ1-2
d_call: TRBD1
cdr3_nt: TGTGCCAGCAGCTCCCAGACAGGGGACGGCTACACCTTC
cdr3_aa: CASSSQTGDGYTF

clone_size: -
v_call: TRBV12-3/TRBV12-4
j_call: TRBJ2-2
d_call: -
cdr3_nt: TGTGCCAGCAGTTTTTTGGCTTCCACCGGGGAGCTGTTTTTT
cdr3_aa: CASSFLASTGELFF

clone_size: many
v_call: TRBV7-9
j_call: TRBJ2-3
d_call: -
cdr3_nt: TGTGCCAGCAGCCCTCGGGACTTAAGCACAGATACGCAGTATTTT
cdr3_aa: CASSPRDLSTDTQYF